These T cell receptor beta chains were read from a single sample in a study of Graves' ophthalmopathy and Graves' hyperthyroidism. TCRdb re-called the multiplex PCR reads through MiXCR, storing one row per CDR3 protein. Found here are around 1,000,000 distinct CDR3 sequences, about two fifths of them singletons; the top ten hold over 8.5%. Sequenced input: peripheral blood or thyroid tissue (not recorded which). The receptors here all came from an adult man with Graves' hyperthyroidism. The CDR3 runs from the conserved cysteine through the conserved F or W. A D gene is named only where the DNA matches it firmly. Rows give clone size only sometimes, using once, few, many, or a class for an expanded clone.

v_call: TRBV5-1; d_call: TRBD1; j_call: TRBJ2-5; clone_size: .; cdr3_nt: TGTGCCTCCCGCCCTGCGACAGGGCGGTGGGAGACCCAGTACTTC; cdr3_aa: CASRPATGRWETQYF
v_call: TRBV5-1; d_call: TRBD1; j_call: TRBJ2-7; clone_size: few; cdr3_nt: TGTGCCAGCAGCAGTCGGGACAGGGAGGTTCTCTACGAGCAGTACTTC; cdr3_aa: CASSSRDREVLYEQYF
v_call: TRBV25-1; d_call: TRBD1; j_call: TRBJ1-2; clone_size: .; cdr3_nt: TGTGCCACCCGCCGACAGGGGTATGGCTACACCTTC; cdr3_aa: CATRRQGYGYTF
v_call: TRBV10-2; d_call: .; j_call: TRBJ2-7; clone_size: .; cdr3_nt: TGCGCCAGCGTATCCGACGTTTACGAGCAGTACTTC; cdr3_aa: CASVSDVYEQYF
v_call: TRBV7-9; d_call: TRBD2; j_call: TRBJ2-7; clone_size: .; cdr3_nt: TGTGCCAGCAGCTTAGCGGCGGGAGGGACCTACCAGCAGTACTTC; cdr3_aa: CASSLAAGGTYQQYF
v_call: TRBV19; d_call: .; j_call: TRBJ2-7; clone_size: .; cdr3_nt: TGTGCCAGTAGTACCAACCGGGGGTCCTACGAGCAGTACTTC; cdr3_aa: CASSTNRGSYEQYF
v_call: TRBV7-9; d_call: .; j_call: TRBJ2-7; clone_size: .; cdr3_nt: TGTGCCAGCAGCTTAAGCCCGGGGAATACGGAGCAGTACTTC; cdr3_aa: CASSLSPGNTEQYF
v_call: TRBV10-3; d_call: .; j_call: TRBJ2-7; clone_size: .; cdr3_nt: TGTGCCATCAGTGAGTCGATAGTCGTGAGGGGGGCCGAGCAGTACTTC; cdr3_aa: CAISESIVVRGAEQYF
v_call: TRBV20-1; d_call: .; j_call: TRBJ2-7; clone_size: few; cdr3_nt: TGCAGTGCCGGACCTAAGGGAGGGGGGACCTACGAGCAGTACTTC; cdr3_aa: CSAGPKGGGTYEQYF
v_call: TRBV7-6; d_call: .; j_call: TRBJ2-7; clone_size: few; cdr3_nt: TGTGCCAGCAGCTTAAGGCAGGCCCCCCTGGAGCAGTACTTC; cdr3_aa: CASSLRQAPLEQYF
v_call: TRBV7-9; d_call: TRBD1; j_call: TRBJ1-5; clone_size: many; cdr3_nt: TGTGCCAGCACTATTGACAGGGCCCCTCAGCCCCAGCATTTT; cdr3_aa: CASTIDRAPQPQHF
v_call: TRBV29-1; d_call: TRBD2; j_call: TRBJ2-7; clone_size: .; cdr3_nt: TGCAGCTTACGAGCGGGAGACTCCTACGAGCAGTACTTC; cdr3_aa: CSLRAGDSYEQYF
v_call: TRBV7-9; d_call: TRBD1; j_call: TRBJ1-4; clone_size: many; cdr3_nt: TGTGCCAGCAGCGCGCCGGGACAGGGGGCGGAGGAAAAACTGTTTTTT; cdr3_aa: CASSAPGQGAEEKLFF
v_call: TRBV7-8; d_call: .; j_call: TRBJ1-5; clone_size: many; cdr3_nt: TGTGCCAGCAGCTTATCACATCTTTCATTTGGCAATCAGCCCCAGCATTTT; cdr3_aa: CASSLSHLSFGNQPQHF
v_call: TRBV11-2; d_call: TRBD1; j_call: TRBJ1-6; clone_size: .; cdr3_nt: TGTGCCAGCAGCCCGACAGGGGGGGCACCCCTCCACTTT; cdr3_aa: CASSPTGGAPLHF
v_call: TRBV2; d_call: .; j_call: TRBJ1-5; clone_size: .; cdr3_nt: TGTGCCAGCATGCGGGACGATAGCAATCAGCCCCAGCATTTT; cdr3_aa: CASMRDDSNQPQHF
v_call: TRBV7-9; d_call: TRBD1; j_call: TRBJ1-3; clone_size: many; cdr3_nt: TGTGCCAGCAGCCAGCAGACCGGACAGGGCAGAATCTCTGGAAACACCATATATTTT; cdr3_aa: CASSQQTGQGRISGNTIYF
v_call: TRBV19; d_call: TRBD1; j_call: TRBJ2-7; clone_size: .; cdr3_nt: TGTGCCAGTAGTATGACAGGGTCTGTCGACGAGCAGTACTTC; cdr3_aa: CASSMTGSVDEQYF
v_call: TRBV12-3/TRBV12-4; d_call: TRBD1; j_call: TRBJ1-5; clone_size: many; cdr3_nt: TGTGCCAGCAGTTTAGTAACAGGGGGGCCTCAGCCCCAGCATTTT; cdr3_aa: CASSLVTGGPQPQHF
v_call: TRBV29-1; d_call: .; j_call: TRBJ1-4; clone_size: many; cdr3_nt: TGCAGCGGTGGTGAGAGCGCTAATGAAAAACTGTTTTTT; cdr3_aa: CSGGESANEKLFF
v_call: TRBV10-3; d_call: .; j_call: TRBJ2-6; clone_size: .; cdr3_nt: TGTGCCAGCAGCCCTATAGACCCTGGGGCCAACGTCCTGACTTTC; cdr3_aa: CASSPIDPGANVLTF
v_call: TRBV15; d_call: .; j_call: TRBJ1-2; clone_size: few; cdr3_nt: TGTGCCACCAGCAGTACTTACTATGGCTACACCTTC; cdr3_aa: CATSSTYYGYTF
v_call: TRBV7-2; d_call: .; j_call: TRBJ1-5; clone_size: .; cdr3_nt: TGTGCCAGCAGCTTAGCGGCAGGGAATAGCAATCAGCCCCAGCATTTT; cdr3_aa: CASSLAAGNSNQPQHF
v_call: TRBV7-8; d_call: .; j_call: TRBJ1-2; clone_size: .; cdr3_nt: TGTGCCAGCAGCTTATATGGACGCCCAGAGGATGGCTACACCTTC; cdr3_aa: CASSLYGRPEDGYTF
v_call: TRBV9; d_call: .; j_call: TRBJ1-5; clone_size: many; cdr3_nt: TGTGCCAGCAGCGTAGGGACAGTGAATCAGCCCCAGCATTTT; cdr3_aa: CASSVGTVNQPQHF
v_call: TRBV15; d_call: .; j_call: TRBJ2-3; clone_size: .; cdr3_nt: TGTGCCACCAGCAGATCAAGTCAGAGCACAGATACGCAGTATTTT; cdr3_aa: CATSRSSQSTDTQYF
v_call: TRBV29-1; d_call: TRBD1; j_call: TRBJ2-5; clone_size: .; cdr3_nt: TGCAGCGCCAGGACCGGACAGGGACTTCTGTACTTC; cdr3_aa: CSARTGQGLLYF
v_call: TRBV9; d_call: TRBD1; j_call: TRBJ1-1; clone_size: many; cdr3_nt: TGTGCCAGCAGCGCCCTCAACAGGGGGATGAACACTGAAGCTTTCTTT; cdr3_aa: CASSALNRGMNTEAFF
v_call: TRBV2; d_call: .; j_call: TRBJ1-6; clone_size: many; cdr3_nt: TGTGCCAGCAACCCAGTCTCGATAAATTCACCCCTCCACTTT; cdr3_aa: CASNPVSINSPLHF
v_call: TRBV29-1; d_call: TRBD1; j_call: TRBJ1-3; clone_size: .; cdr3_nt: TGCAGCGTTATTAGGGCTCTCGGCGGGGACAGTTCGTCGGTAGGCACCATATATTTT; cdr3_aa: CSVIRALGGDSSSVGTIYF